The 18 T cell receptor beta chains below all came from one sample that was sequenced in a study of persistence of HIV-infected CD4 T cells. Which antigens these TCRs recognize remains unknown. This was the immunoSEQ version 4 assay in survey mode. The table came from immunoSEQ multiplex PCR; TCRdb's copy has only in-frame clones and leaves some out. The sample contains some 48,000 clones, about four fifths of which appear only once. Lysates of CMV-infected fibroblasts at 10 ug/mL stimulated these cells. CD40L/CD69 double-negative CD45RO-high memory CD4+ T cells were collected. The input for sequencing was CD4+ T cells sorted from PBMCs after approximately 19-hour stimulation, taken from a patient who received antiretroviral therapy. These receptors were collected from an adult man with HIV who was CMV-seropositive.

This clone was detected a few times. CDR3 in amino acids: CASSEIGNSPLHF. The CDR3 DNA sequence: TGCGCCAGCAGTGAGATAGGGAATTCACCCCTCCACTTT. The chain recombines TRBV10-2 with TRBJ1-6; no clear D gene. The CDR3 length is 13 residues. Germline CDR1 reads WSHSY; CDR2 reads SAAADI. V lost 2 bases and J 7 bases, leaving 6 bases between the germline ends.

This chain connects TRBV27 to TRBJ1-5; TRBD1 agrees at 10 bases. The CDR3 loop spans 16 amino acids. With 5 bases clipped from V and 8 bases from J, the junction kept 12 bases outside the gene matches. The germline gives CDR1 MNHEY, CDR2 SMNVEV (reference sequence). CDR3 loop: CASSAAGDRGLKPQHF. The DNA for the CDR3 is TGTGCCAGCAGTGCCGCCGGCGACAGGGGGCTGAAGCCCCAGCATTTT.

The CDR3 DNA is TGTGCCAGCAGTTTTTCACTAGCGGGCCTTTCGTACGAGCAGTACTTC. It translates to CASSFSLAGLSYEQYF. The gene calls are TRBV28 and TRBJ2-7; TRBD2 aligns across 9 bases. CDR3 length: 16 residues. The V and J ends lost 3 bases and 4 bases, in that order; junction bases with no gene match: 10. The germline V gene has CDR1 MDHEN and CDR2 SYDVKM.

The V and J genes are TRBV10-3 and TRBJ1-3; TRBD1 matches 7 bases. Looked up from germline, CDR1 is ENHRY and CDR2 is SYGVKD. This CDR3 is built from 14 residues. V lost 4 bases, J lost 4 bases, and 4 bases stayed unmatched. The CDR3 sequence: CAISGTGHGNTIYF. In DNA form, the CDR3 reads TGTGCCATCAGTGGGACAGGACACGGAAACACCATATATTTT.

The J gene is TRBJ2-1, the V gene TRBV24-1; TRBD2 matches 7 bases. The V and J ends lost 2 bases and 7 bases, in that order; junction bases with no gene match: 4. The germline gives CDR1 KGHDR, CDR2 SFDVKD. This CDR3 comprises 14 residues. The DNA of the CDR3 is TGTGCCACCAGTGATTCGGGACTACCGAATGAGCAGTTCTTC. It codes for CATSDSGLPNEQFF.

The J gene is TRBJ2-2, the V gene TRBV18, with D unresolved. Trimming left V 4 bases short and J 5 bases short, with 5 bases between. Germline V gene sequence: CDR1 KGHSH, CDR2 LQKENI. This CDR3 contains 12 residues. The CDR3 sequence: CASSQGTGELFF. The CDR3 nucleotides are TGTGCCAGCTCACAAGGGACCGGGGAGCTGTTTTTT. Full variable domain (rest looked up from reference TRBV18 and TRBJ2-2): NAGVMQNPRHLVRRRGQEARLRCSPMKGHSHVYWYRQLPEEGLKFMVYLQKENIIDESGMPKERFSAEFPKEGPSILRIQQVVRGDSAAYFCASSQGTGELFFGEGSRLTVL.

The chain carries TRBV19 and TRBJ1-5; tentative D call: TRBD1 (6 bases). In germline, CDR1 is LNHDA, CDR2 SQIVND (reference sequence). The germline V and J ends were trimmed by 6 bases and 6 bases, with 18 bases remaining between them. The length of the CDR3 is 15 residues. Here the CDR3 DNA reads TGTGCCAGTAGCCAGGGGAGGGTGTCGATTCAGCCCCAGCATTTT. Amino acids: CASSQGRVSIQPQHF.

This clone was picked up a small number of times. The rearrangement joins TRBV24-1 to TRBJ2-1, with TRBD1 matching over 9 bases. The ends lost 4 bases at V and 8 bases at J; junction bases unmatched: 8. CDR1 and CDR2 (germline): KGHDR, SFDVKD. CDR3 length: 15 residues. Here the CDR3 DNA reads TGTGCCACCAGTGACAACAGGGGGCGAATGGATGAGCAGTTCTTC. The encoded protein is CATSDNRGRMDEQFF.

The chain couples TRBV30 to TRBJ2-7; 10 nucleotides match TRBD1. In germline, CDR1 is GTSNPN, CDR2 SVGIG (reference sequence). CDR3 length equals 15 residues. The J segment lost 2 bases and the V segment lost 3 bases, leaving 7 bases of the junction unmatched. The CDR3 sequence: CAWSTGGTGAYEQYF. The CDR3 region has the DNA TGTGCCTGGAGCACGGGCGGGACAGGGGCCTACGAGCAGTACTTC. Full variable domain (remainder filled in from reference TRBV30 and TRBJ2-7): SQTIHQWPATLVQPVGSPLSLECTVEGTSNPNLYWYRQAAGRGLQLLFYSVGIGQISSEVPQNLSASRPQDRQFILSSKKLLLSDSGFYLCAWSTGGTGAYEQYFGPGTRLTVT.

This sequence joins TRBV7-8 and TRBJ1-3, with D possibly being TRBD1 (5 bases). V dropped 1 base and J dropped 4 bases, with 20 bases sitting between them. CDR1 is SGHVS and CDR2 is FQNEAQ in the germline V gene. The CDR3 has 18 amino acids. In DNA, the CDR3 is TGTGCCAGCAGCTTAGGGAGTGGGAAGGGGCGGTCAGGAAACACCATATATTTT. It codes for CASSLGSGKGRSGNTIYF.

This chain uses TRBV19 with TRBJ1-1, with D possibly matching TRBD1 (5 bases). Germline values: CDR1 LNHDA, CDR2 SQIVND (reference sequence). Trimming shortened V by 6 bases and J by 5 bases, and 19 bases separated the two germline ends. This CDR3 has 15 amino acids. The chain's CDR3 is CASRAPEGRVTEAFF. The CDR3 nucleotides are TGTGCCAGTAGGGCCCCGGAAGGCAGGGTAACTGAAGCTTTCTTT.

The gene calls are TRBV28 and TRBJ2-2; 12 bases are shared with TRBD2. Germline V CDR1 and CDR2: MDHEN, SYDVKM. V was clipped by 3 bases and J by 7 bases; unmatched bases: 9. This CDR3 has 17 residues. CDR3 in amino acids: CASSFSSGRAGNGELFF. CDR3 nucleotides: TGTGCCAGCAGTTTTTCTAGCGGGAGGGCTGGAAACGGGGAGCTGTTTTTT. The full variable domain, with the rest looked up from reference TRBV28 and TRBJ2-2, is DVKVTQSSRYLVKRTGEKVFLECVQDMDHENMFWYRQDPGLGLRLIYFSYDVKMKEKGDIPEGYSVSREKKERFSLILESASTNQTSMYLCASSFSSGRAGNGELFFGEGSRLTVL.

The rearrangement joins TRBV30 to TRBJ2-3; the match to TRBD2 covers 7 bases. The CDR3 has 12 amino acids. V shed 5 bases and J 9 bases; nucleotides not matched to a gene: 8. Germline V gives CDR1 GTSNPN, CDR2 SVGIG (reference sequence). The CDR3 protein is CAWSGLLRTQYF. CDR3 nucleotide sequence: TGTGCCTGGTCGGGACTACTAAGGACGCAGTATTTT.

This chain joins TRBV4-3 and TRBJ1-4; D not resolved. The CDR3 consists of 12 residues. Germline lookup yields CDR1 LGHNA and CDR2 YSLEER. The germline V and J ends were trimmed by 3 bases and 8 bases, with 7 bases remaining between them. CDR3 region: CASSHEGEKLFF. CDR3 DNA: TGCGCCAGCAGCCACGAAGGGGAAAAACTGTTTTTT.

The V call is TRBV15, the J call TRBJ2-1; 15 nucleotides agree with TRBD2. Germline lookup yields CDR1 LNHNV and CDR2 YYDKDF (reference sequence). The ends lost 2 bases at V and 7 bases at J; junction bases unmatched: 12. The CDR3 totals 19 residues. For the CDR3, the DNA is TGTGCCACCAGCAGACCCGGACTAGCGGGAGGGCGTAGTAAAAATGAGCAGTTCTTC. It codes for CATSRPGLAGGRSKNEQFF.

This clone occurred once. This chain's CDR3 is CAWRRVGRDTEAFF. The CDR3 DNA is TGTGCCTGGAGGAGGGTTGGCAGGGACACTGAAGCTTTCTTT. The rearrangement links TRBV30 to TRBJ1-1; D may be TRBD1 (5 bases). The germline V gene encodes CDR1 GTSNPN and CDR2 SVGIG (reference sequence). Trimming cost V 3 bases and J 3 bases, with 14 bases left between them. This CDR3 region has 14 residues.

This chain joins TRBV7-2 and TRBJ1-6, with 12 bases lining up with TRBD1. Germline trimming cut 5 bases from V and 8 bases from J; bases unmatched to any gene: 7. The CDR3 loop spans 16 amino acids. Germline V lookup: CDR1 SGHTA, CDR2 FQGNSA. The DNA of the CDR3 is TGTGCCAGCAGCCCAGGGCGGGACAGGGGGCATTCACCCCTCCACTTT. It specifies CASSPGRDRGHSPLHF. The full variable domain, completed using reference TRBV7-2 and TRBJ1-6, is GAGVSQSPSNKVTEKGKDVELRCDPISGHTALYWYRQSLGQGLEFLIYFQGNSAPDKSGLPSDRFSAERTGGSVSTLTIQRTQQEDSAVYLCASSPGRDRGHSPLHFGNGTRLTVT.

Of note for this clone: This specimen includes other DNA sequences encoding the same CDR3. The CDR3 DNA follows: TGTGCCAGCAGCCTGGACAGATCTAACTATGGCTACACCTTC. Protein: CASSLDRSNYGYTF. This chain joins TRBV7-2 and TRBJ1-2, with D perhaps matching TRBD1 (6 bases). V lost 5 bases and J lost 0, with 10 bases in between. Germline assignment: CDR1 SGHTA and CDR2 FQGNSA. The CDR3 is 14 residues long.